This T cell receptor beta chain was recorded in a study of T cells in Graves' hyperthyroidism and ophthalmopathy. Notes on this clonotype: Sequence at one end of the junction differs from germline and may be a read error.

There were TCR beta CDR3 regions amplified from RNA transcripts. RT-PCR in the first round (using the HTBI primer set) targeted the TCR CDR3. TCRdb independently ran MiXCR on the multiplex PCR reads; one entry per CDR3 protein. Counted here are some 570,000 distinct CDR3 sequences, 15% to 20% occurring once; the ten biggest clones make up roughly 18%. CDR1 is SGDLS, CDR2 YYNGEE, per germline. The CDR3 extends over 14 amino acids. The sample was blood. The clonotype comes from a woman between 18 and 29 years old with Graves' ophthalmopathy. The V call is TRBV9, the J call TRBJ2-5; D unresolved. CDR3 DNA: TGTGCCAGCAGCGTAGAGGACCGCCAAGGGACCCAGTACTTC. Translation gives CASSVEDRQGTQYF.